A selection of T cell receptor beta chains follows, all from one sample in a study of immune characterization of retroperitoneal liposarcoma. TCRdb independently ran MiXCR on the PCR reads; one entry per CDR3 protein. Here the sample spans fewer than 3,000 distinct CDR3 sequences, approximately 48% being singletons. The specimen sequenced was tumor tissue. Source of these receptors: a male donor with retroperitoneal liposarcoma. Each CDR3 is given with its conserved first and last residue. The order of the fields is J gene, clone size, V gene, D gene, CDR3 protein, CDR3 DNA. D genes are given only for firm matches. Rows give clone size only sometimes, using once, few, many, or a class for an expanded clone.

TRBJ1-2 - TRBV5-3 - CASSFWGYGYTF TGTGCCAGCAGCTTTTGGGGTTATGGCTACACCTTC
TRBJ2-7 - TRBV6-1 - CASRDTWGTYEQYF TGTGCCAGCAGGGACACCTGGGGAACCTACGAGCAGTACTTC
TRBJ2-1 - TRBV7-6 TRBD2 CASSLAAGGSGEQFF TGTGCCAGCAGCTTAGCGGCGGGAGGCTCGGGGGAGCAGTTCTTC
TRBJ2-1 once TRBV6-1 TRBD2 CASSSLAGGLGEQFF TGTGCCAGCAGCTCTCTAGCGGGAGGGCTCGGTGAGCAGTTCTTC
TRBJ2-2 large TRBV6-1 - CASSIKQGPGELFF TGTGCCAGCAGCATTAAACAGGGACCCGGGGAGCTGTTTTTT
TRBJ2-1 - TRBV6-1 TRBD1 CASREGQGEAETQFF TGTGCCAGCAGAGAGGGACAGGGGGAGGCGGAGACCCAGTTCTTC
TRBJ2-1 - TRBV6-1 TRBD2 CASSAGTSGLPDNEQFF TGTGCCAGCAGTGCCGGGACTAGCGGCCTCCCAGACAATGAGCAGTTCTTC
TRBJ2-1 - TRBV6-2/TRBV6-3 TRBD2 CASSLAGGPKNEQFF TGTGCCAGCAGCCTAGCGGGGGGGCCGAAGAATGAGCAGTTCTTC
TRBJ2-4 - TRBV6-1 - CASSEFRGWPLAKNIQYF TGTGCCAGCAGTGAATTTAGGGGTTGGCCTTTAGCCAAAAACATTCAGTACTTC
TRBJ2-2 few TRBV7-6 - CASSLSPSQARSTGELFF TGTGCCAGCAGCTTATCCCCGAGCCAGGCCAGGAGCACCGGGGAGCTGTTTTTT
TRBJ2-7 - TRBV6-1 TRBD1 CASSNHQGQGSYEQYF TGTGCCAGCAGCAATCACCAGGGACAGGGATCCTACGAGCAGTACTTC
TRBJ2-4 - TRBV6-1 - CASSEIVGALAKNIQYF TGTGCCAGCAGTGAGATAGTGGGGGCACTAGCCAAAAACATTCAGTACTTC
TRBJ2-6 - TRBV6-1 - CASSEAGLSGANVLTF TGTGCCAGCAGTGAAGCAGGTCTCTCTGGGGCCAACGTCCTGACTTTC
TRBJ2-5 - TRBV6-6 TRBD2 CASSYPGLAGDYNEQYF TGTGCCAGCAGTTACCCGGGACTAGCGGGAGACTACAATGAGCAGTACTTC
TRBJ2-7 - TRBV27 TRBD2 CASSWAGATEQYF TGTGCCAGCAGTTGGGCGGGAGCTACCGAGCAGTATTTC
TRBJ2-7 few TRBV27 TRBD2 CASSSGREGYEQYF TGTGCCAGCAGTTCGGGACGGGAGGGGTACGAGCAGTACTTC
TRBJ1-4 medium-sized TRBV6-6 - CASSYSRGSNEKLFF TGTGCCAGCAGTTACTCGCGGGGGTCTAATGAAAAACTGTTTTTT
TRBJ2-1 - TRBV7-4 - CASSVPAVDEQFF TGTGCCAGCAGCGTCCCTGCGGTTGATGAGCAGTTCTTC
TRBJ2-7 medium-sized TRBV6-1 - CASSQALRNEQYF TGTGCCAGCAGTCAGGCCCTGAGGAACGAGCAGTACTTC
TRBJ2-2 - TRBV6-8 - CASSYSGVEFTGELFF TGTGCCAGCAGTTACAGCGGAGTCGAATTCACCGGGGAGCTGTTTTTT